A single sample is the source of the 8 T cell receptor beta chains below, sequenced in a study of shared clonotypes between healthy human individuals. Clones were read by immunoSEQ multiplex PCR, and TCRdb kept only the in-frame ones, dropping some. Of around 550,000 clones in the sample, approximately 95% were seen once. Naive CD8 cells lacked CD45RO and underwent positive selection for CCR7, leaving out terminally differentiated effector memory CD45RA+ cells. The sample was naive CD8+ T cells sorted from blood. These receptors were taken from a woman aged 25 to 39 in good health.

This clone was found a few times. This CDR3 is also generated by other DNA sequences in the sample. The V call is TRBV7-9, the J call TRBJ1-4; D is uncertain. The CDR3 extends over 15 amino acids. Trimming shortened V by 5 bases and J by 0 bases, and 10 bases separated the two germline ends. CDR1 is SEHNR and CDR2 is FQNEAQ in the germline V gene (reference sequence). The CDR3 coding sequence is TGTGCCAGCAGCCCTAGTGGTGCAACTAATGAAAAACTGTTTTTT. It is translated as CASSPSGATNEKLFF.

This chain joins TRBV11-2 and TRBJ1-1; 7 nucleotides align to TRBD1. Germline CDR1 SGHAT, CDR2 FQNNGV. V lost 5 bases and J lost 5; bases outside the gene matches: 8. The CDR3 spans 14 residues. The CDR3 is CASSRDRVRTEAFF. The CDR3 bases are TGTGCCAGCAGCAGAGACAGGGTAAGGACTGAAGCTTTCTTT.

As DNA, the CDR3 is TGTGCCAGCAGCTTAGAACTAGCCTACGAGCAGTACTTC. Amino acids: CASSLELAYEQYF. The rearrangement links TRBV11-2 to TRBJ2-7, with D possibly TRBD2 on 5 matching bases. Trimming took 0 bases from V and 2 from J, leaving 5 bases between them. Germline assignment: CDR1 SGHAT and CDR2 FQNNGV. There are 13 residues in the CDR3.

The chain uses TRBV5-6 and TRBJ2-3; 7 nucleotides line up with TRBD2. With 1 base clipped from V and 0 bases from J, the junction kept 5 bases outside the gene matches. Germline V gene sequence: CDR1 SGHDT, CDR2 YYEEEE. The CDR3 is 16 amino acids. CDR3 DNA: TGTGCCAGCAGCTTGATGCTAGCGGAAAGCACAGATACGCAGTATTTT. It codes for CASSLMLAESTDTQYF.

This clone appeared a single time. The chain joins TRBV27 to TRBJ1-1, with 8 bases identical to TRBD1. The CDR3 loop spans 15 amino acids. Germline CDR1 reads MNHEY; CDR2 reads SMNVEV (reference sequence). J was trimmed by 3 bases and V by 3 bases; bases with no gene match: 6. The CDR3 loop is CASSFRGRLDTEAFF. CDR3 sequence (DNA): TGTGCCAGCAGTTTCAGGGGGCGATTGGACACTGAAGCTTTCTTT.

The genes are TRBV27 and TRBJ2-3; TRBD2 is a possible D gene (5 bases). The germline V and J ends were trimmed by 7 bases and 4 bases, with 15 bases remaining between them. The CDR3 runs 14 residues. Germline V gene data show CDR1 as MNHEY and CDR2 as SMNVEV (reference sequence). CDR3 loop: CASIPYTGADTQYF. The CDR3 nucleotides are TGTGCCAGCATCCCATACACCGGGGCAGATACGCAGTATTTT.

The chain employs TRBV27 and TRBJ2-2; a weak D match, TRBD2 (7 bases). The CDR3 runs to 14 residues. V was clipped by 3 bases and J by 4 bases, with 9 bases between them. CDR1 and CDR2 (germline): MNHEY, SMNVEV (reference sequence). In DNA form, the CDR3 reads TGTGCCAGCAGTTTGAGGGGGGGCACCGGGGAGCTGTTTTTT. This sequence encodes CASSLRGGTGELFF.

In nucleotides, the CDR3 is TGTGCCAGCAGTTTGCTACCCCCGAACACTGAAGCTTTCTTT. This codes for CASSLLPPNTEAFF. The genes are TRBV28 and TRBJ1-1; D not resolved. The CDR3 sequence is 14 residues long. Germline V lookup: CDR1 MDHEN, CDR2 SYDVKM. The V and J ends lost 3 bases and 1 base respectively, with 9 bases between them.